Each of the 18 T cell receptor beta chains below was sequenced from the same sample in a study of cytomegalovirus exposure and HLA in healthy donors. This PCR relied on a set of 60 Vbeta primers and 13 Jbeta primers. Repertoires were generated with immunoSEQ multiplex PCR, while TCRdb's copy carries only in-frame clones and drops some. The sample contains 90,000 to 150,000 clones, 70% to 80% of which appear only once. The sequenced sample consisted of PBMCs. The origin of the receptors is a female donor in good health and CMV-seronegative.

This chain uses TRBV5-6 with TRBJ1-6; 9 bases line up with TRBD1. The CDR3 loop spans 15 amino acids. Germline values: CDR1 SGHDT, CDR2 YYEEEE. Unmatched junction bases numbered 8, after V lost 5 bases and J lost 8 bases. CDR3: CASRYRDRVYSPLHF. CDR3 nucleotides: TGTGCCAGCAGATACCGGGACAGGGTTTATTCACCCCTCCACTTT.

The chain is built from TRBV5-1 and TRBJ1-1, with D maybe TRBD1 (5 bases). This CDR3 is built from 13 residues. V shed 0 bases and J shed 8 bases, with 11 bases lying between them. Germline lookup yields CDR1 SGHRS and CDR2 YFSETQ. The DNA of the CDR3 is TGCGCCAGCAGCTTGGATGGGGGGGAAGAAGCTTTCTTT. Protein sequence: CASSLDGGEEAFF.

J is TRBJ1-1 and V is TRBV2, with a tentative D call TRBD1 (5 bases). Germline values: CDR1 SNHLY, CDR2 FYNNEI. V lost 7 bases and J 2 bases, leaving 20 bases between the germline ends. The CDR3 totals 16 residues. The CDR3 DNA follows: TGTGCCAGCATCAGTGAGGGGCGGGGGGTTAACACTGAAGCTTTCTTT. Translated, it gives CASISEGRGVNTEAFF.

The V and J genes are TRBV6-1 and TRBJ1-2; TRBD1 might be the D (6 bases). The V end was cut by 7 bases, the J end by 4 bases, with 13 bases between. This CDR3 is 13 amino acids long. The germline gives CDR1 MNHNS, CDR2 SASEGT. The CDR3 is CASMAGDSYGYTF. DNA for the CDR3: TGTGCCAGCATGGCAGGGGATAGCTATGGCTACACCTTC.

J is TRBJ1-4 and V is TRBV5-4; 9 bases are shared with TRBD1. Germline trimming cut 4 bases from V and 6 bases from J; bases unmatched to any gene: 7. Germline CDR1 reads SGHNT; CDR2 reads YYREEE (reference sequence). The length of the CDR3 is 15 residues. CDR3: CASSPTGGLDEKLFF. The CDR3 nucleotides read TGTGCCAGCAGCCCAACAGGGGGCCTAGATGAAAAACTGTTTTTT.

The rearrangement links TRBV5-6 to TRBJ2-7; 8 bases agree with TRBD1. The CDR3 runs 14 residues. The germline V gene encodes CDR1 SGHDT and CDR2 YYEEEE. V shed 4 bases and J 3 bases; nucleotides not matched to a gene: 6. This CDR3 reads CASSPTGEGYEQYF. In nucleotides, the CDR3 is TGTGCCAGCAGCCCGACAGGGGAAGGCTACGAGCAGTACTTC.

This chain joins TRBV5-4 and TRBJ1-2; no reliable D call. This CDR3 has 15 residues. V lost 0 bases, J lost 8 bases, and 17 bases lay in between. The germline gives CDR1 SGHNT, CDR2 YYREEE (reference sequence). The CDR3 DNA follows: TGTGCCAGCAGCTTGGCCGGAGACTACATCGACGGCTACACCTTC. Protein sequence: CASSLAGDYIDGYTF. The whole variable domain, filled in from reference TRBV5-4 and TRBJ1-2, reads ETGVTQSPTHLIKTRGQQVTLRCSSQSGHNTVSWYQQALGQGPQFIFQYYREEENGRGNFPPRFSGLQFPNYSSELNVNALELDDSALYLCASSLAGDYIDGYTFGSGTRLTVV.

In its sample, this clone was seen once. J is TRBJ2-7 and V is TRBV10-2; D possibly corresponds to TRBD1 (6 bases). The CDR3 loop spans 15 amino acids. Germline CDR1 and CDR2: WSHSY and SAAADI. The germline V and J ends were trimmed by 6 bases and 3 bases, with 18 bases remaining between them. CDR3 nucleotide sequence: TGCGCCAGCAGGTTTCCCGGACAGATCAACTACGAGCAGTACTTC. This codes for CASRFPGQINYEQYF.

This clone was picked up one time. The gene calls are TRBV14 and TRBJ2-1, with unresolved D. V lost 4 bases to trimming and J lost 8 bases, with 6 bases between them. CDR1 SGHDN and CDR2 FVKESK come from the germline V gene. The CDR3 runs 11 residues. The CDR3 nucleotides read TGTGCCAGCAGCCTGACTCATGAGCAGTTCTTC. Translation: CASSLTHEQFF.

In DNA form, the CDR3 reads TGTGCCAGCAGTGATCTAGCGGGTAGCTCCTACGAGCAGTACTTC. It specifies CASSDLAGSSYEQYF. V usage is TRBV6-1 and J usage is TRBJ2-7; 8 bases align to TRBD2. This CDR3 region has 15 residues. The germline V gene encodes CDR1 MNHNS and CDR2 SASEGT. V lost 3 bases to trimming and J lost 0 bases; unmatched junction nucleotides: 4.

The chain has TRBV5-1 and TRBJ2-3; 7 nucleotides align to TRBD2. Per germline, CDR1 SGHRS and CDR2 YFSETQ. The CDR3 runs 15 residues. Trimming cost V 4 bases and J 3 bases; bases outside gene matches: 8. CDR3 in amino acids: CASSEAGVETDTQYF. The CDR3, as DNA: TGCGCCAGCAGCGAGGCGGGGGTGGAGACAGATACGCAGTATTTT. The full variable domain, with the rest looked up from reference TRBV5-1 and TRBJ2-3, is KAGVTQTPRYLIKTRGQQVTLSCSPISGHRSVSWYQQTPGQGLQFLFEYFSETQRNKGNFPGRFSGRQFSNSRSEMNVSTLELGDSALYLCASSEAGVETDTQYFGPGTRLTVL.

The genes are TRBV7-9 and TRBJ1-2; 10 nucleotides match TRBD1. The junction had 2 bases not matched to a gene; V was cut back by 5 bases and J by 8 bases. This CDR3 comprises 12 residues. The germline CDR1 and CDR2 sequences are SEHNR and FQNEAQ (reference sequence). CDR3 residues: CASSPGQGGYTF. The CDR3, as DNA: TGTGCCAGCAGCCCGGGACAGGGGGGCTACACCTTC.

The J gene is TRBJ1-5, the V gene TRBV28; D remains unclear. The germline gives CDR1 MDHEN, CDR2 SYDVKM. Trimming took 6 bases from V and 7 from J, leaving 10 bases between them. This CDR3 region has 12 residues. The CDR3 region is CASSRWRQPQHF. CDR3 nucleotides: TGTGCCAGCAGCCGATGGCGGCAGCCCCAGCATTTT.

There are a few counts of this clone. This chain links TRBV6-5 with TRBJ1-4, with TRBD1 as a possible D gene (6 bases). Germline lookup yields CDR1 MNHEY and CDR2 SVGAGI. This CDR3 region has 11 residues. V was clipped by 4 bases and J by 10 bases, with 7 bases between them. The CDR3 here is CASSSQGKLFF. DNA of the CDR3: TGTGCCAGCAGTTCACAGGGAAAACTGTTTTTT.

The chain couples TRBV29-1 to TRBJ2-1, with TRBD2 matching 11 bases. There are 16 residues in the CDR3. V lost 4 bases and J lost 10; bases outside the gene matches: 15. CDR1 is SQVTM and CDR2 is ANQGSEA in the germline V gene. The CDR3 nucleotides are TGCAGCGTTGCGGGCATAGCGGGGGGGCAAGTAGCGGAGCAGTTCTTC. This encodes CSVAGIAGGQVAEQFF.

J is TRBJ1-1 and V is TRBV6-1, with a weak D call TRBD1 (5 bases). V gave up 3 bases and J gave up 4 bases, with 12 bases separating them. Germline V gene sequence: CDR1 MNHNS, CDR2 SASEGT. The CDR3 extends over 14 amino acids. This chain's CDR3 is CASSEEGLGTEAFF. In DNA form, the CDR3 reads TGTGCCAGCAGTGAGGAGGGGTTGGGCACTGAAGCTTTCTTT.

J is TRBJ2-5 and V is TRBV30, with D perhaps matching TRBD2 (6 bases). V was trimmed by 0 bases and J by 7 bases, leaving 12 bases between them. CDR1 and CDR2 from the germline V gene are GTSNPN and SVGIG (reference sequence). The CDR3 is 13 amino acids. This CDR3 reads CAWSVGARGTQYF. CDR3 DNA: TGTGCCTGGAGTGTTGGAGCGCGGGGGACCCAGTACTTC.

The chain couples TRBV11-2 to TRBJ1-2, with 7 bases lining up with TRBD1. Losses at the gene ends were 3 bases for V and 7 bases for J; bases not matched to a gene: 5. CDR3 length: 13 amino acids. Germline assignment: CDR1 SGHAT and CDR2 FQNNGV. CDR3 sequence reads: CASSLGQGVGYTF. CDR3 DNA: TGTGCCAGCAGCTTGGGGCAGGGGGTTGGCTACACCTTC.